The clone carrying this T cell receptor (beta chain) was seen more than once but under ten times. This record belongs to a study of response to subunit inactivated influenza vaccine. MiXCR was run by TCRdb on the RT-PCR reads, yielding one entry per CDR3 protein. The data show around 200,000 distinct CDR3 sequences, approximately 12% seen once. CDR3 length: 14 residues. Germline-derived CDR1 and CDR2 are MDHEN and SYDVKM. Trimming shortened V by 3 bases and J by 1 base, and 8 bases separated the two germline ends. These records were also assigned to another study, of T cells expressing NK-cell markers. That paper notes: UMI-tagged 5'RACE template switching yielded the TCR beta cDNA. Expanded NKG2C+ T cell clones were not confirmed as HCMV-specific.

The material was CD8+ T cells sorted from PBMCs, obtained about 12 days after vaccination. This chain uses TRBV28 with TRBJ2-3, with unresolved D. The source is a man over 45 who received an inactivated influenza vaccine. The CDR3 nucleotides read TGTGCCAGCAGTTTTCTTCAGGGCACAGATACGCAGTATTTT. It codes for CASSFLQGTDTQYF.